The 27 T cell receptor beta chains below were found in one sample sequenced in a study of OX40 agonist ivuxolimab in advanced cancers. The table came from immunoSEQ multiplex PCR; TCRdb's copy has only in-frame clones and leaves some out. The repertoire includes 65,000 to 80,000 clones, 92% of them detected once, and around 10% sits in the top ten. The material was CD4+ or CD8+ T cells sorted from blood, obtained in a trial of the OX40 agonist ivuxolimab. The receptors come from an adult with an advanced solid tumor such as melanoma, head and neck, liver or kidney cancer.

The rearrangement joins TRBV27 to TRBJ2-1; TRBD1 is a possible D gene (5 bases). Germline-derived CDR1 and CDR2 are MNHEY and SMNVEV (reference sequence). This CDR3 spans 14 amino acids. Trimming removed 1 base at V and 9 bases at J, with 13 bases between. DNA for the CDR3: TGTGCCAGCAGTTTATTCAGGGTGGATGGTGAGCAGTTCTTC. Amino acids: CASSLFRVDGEQFF.

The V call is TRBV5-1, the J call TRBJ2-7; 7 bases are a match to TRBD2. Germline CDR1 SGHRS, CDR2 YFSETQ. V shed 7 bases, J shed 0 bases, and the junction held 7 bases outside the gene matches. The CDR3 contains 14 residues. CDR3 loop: CASQLGGSSYEQYF. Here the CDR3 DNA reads TGCGCCAGCCAGCTGGGGGGGAGCTCCTACGAGCAGTACTTC.

CDR3 sequence: CASLGGSSSYEQYF. CDR3 nucleotides: TGTGCCAGCTTAGGGGGAAGTAGCTCCTACGAGCAGTACTTC. This rearrangement joins TRBV7-9 to TRBJ2-7, with D tentatively TRBD1 (6 bases). The length of the CDR3 is 14 residues. Germline CDR1 and CDR2: SEHNR and FQNEAQ (reference sequence). With 8 bases removed from V and 0 bases from J, the gap between germline ends came to 14 bases.

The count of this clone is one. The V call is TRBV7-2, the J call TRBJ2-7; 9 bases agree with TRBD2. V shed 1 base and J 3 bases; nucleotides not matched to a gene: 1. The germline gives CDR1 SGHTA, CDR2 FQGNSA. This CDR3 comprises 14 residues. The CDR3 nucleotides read TGTGCCAGCAGCTTAGTGACTAGCGGCTACGAGCAGTACTTC. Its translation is CASSLVTSGYEQYF.

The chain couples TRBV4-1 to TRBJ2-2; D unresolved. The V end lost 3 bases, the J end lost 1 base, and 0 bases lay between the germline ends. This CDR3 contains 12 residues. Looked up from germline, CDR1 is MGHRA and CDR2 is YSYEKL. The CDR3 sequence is CASSQNTGELFF. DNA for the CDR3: TGCGCCAGCAGCCAGAACACCGGGGAGCTGTTTTTT.

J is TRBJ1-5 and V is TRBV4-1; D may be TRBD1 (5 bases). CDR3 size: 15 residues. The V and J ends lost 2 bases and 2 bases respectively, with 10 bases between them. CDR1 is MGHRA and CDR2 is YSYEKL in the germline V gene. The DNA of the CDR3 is TGCGCCAGCAGCCAAACTGGGGCGGGCAATCAGCCCCAGCATTTT. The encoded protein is CASSQTGAGNQPQHF.

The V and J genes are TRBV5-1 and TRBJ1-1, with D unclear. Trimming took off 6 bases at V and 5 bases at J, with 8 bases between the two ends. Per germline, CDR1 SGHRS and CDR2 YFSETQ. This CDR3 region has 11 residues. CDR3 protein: CASIGGTEAFF. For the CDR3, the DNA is TGCGCCAGCATTGGCGGAACTGAAGCTTTCTTT.

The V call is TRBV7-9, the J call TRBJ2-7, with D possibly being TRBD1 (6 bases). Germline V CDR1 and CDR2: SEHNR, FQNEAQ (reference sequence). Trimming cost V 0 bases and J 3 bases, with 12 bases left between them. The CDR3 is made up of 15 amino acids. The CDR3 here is CASSLAGGDYYEQYF. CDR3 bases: TGTGCCAGCAGCTTAGCAGGGGGTGATTACTACGAGCAGTACTTC. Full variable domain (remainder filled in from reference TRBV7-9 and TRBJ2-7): DTGVSQNPRHKITKRGQNVTFRCDPISEHNRLYWYRQTLGQGPEFLTYFQNEAQLEKSRLLSDRFSAERPKGSFSTLEIQRTEQGDSAMYLCASSLAGGDYYEQYFGPGTRLTVT.

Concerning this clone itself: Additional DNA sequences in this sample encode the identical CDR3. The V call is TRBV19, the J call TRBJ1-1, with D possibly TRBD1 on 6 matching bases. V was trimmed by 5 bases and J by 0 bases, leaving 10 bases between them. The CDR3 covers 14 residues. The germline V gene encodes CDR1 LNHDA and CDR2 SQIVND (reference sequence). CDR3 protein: CASSAGQLNTEAFF. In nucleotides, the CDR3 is TGTGCCAGTAGTGCTGGACAGCTGAACACTGAAGCTTTCTTT.

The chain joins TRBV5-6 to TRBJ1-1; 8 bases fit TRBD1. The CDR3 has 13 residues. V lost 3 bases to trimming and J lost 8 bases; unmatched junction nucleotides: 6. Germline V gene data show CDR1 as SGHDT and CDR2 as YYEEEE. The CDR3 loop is CASSWTGTGEAFF. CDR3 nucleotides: TGTGCCAGCAGCTGGACAGGGACGGGGGAAGCTTTCTTT.

The DNA for the CDR3 is TGTGCCAGCAGTTACGACGGGTTGGACACTGAAGCTTTCTTT. Protein product: CASSYDGLDTEAFF. This chain uses TRBV6-5 with TRBJ1-1; D is undetermined. The CDR3 has 14 residues. The V and J ends lost 2 bases and 3 bases respectively, with 10 bases between them. CDR1 is MNHEY, CDR2 SVGAGI, per germline.

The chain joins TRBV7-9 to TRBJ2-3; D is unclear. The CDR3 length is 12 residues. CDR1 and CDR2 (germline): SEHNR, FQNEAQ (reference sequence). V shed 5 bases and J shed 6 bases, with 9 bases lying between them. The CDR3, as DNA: TGTGCCAGCAGCCCCGCCGGGGATACGCAGTATTTT. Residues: CASSPAGDTQYF.

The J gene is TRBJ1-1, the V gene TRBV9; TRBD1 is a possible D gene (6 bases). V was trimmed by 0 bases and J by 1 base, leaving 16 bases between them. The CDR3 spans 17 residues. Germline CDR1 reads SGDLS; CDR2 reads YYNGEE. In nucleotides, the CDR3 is TGTGCCAGCAGCGTAGGCAGGGGCTGGGGTCCGAACACTGAAGCTTTCTTT. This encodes CASSVGRGWGPNTEAFF. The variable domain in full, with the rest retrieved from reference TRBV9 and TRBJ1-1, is DSGVTQTPKHLITATGQRVTLRCSPRSGDLSVYWYQQSLDQGLQFLIQYYNGEERAKGNILERFSAQQFPDLHSELNLSSLELGDSALYFCASSVGRGWGPNTEAFFGQGTRLTVV.

CDR3 in amino acids: CASSRDSTGELFF. As DNA, the CDR3 is TGTGCCAGCAGCCGTGATAGCACCGGGGAGCTGTTTTTT. This chain uses TRBV2 with TRBJ2-2; no reliable D call. The CDR3 runs 13 residues. The germline CDR1 and CDR2 sequences are SNHLY and FYNNEI. Deletions cut 6 bases from V and 4 bases from J, with 9 bases between.

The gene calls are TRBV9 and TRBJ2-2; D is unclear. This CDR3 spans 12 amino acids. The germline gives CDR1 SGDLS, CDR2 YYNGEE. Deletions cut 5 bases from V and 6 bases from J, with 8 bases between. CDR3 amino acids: CASRDGSGELFF. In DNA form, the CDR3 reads TGTGCCAGCAGGGATGGATCCGGGGAGCTGTTTTTT.

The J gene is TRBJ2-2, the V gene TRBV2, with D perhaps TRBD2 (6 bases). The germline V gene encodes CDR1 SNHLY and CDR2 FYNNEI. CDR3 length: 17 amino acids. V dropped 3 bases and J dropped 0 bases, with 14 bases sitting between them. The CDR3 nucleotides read TGTGCCAGCAGTGATTCACTAGCTCGCCCGAACACCGGGGAGCTGTTTTTT. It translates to CASSDSLARPNTGELFF.

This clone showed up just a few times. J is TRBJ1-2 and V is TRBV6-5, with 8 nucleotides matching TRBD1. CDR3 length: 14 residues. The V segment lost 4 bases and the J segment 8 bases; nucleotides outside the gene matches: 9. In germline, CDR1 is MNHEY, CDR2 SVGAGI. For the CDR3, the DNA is TGTGCCAGCAGTTTCGGACAGGGTATGCGGGGCTACACCTTC. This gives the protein CASSFGQGMRGYTF.

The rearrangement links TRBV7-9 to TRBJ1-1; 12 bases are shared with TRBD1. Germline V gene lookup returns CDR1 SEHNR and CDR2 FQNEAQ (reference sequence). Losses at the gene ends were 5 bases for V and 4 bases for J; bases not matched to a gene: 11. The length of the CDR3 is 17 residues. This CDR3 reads CASSLPPGQGAGTEAFF. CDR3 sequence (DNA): TGTGCCAGCAGCCTACCCCCGGGACAGGGGGCGGGCACTGAAGCTTTCTTT.

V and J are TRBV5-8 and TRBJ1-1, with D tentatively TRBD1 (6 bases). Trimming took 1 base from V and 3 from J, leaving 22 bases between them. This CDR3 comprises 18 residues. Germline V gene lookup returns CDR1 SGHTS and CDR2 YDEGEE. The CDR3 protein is CASSLWGAPHKRDTEAFF. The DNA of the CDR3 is TGTGCCAGCAGCTTGTGGGGGGCACCCCACAAACGGGACACTGAAGCTTTCTTT.

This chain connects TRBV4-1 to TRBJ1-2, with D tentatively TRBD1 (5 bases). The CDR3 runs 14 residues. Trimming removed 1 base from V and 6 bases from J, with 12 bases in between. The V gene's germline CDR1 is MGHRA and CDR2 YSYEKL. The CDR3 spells CASSQVGGIDGYTF. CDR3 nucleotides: TGCGCCAGCAGCCAAGTCGGGGGAATCGATGGCTACACCTTC.

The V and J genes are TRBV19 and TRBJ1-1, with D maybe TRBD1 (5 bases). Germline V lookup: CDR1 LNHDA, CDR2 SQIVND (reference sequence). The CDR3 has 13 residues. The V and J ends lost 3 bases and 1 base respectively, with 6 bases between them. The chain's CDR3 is CASSIGGNTEAFF. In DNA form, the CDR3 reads TGTGCCAGTAGTATTGGGGGGAACACTGAAGCTTTCTTT.

In nucleotides, the CDR3 is TGCGCCAGCAGCCAGCAATCAGGGAGTACCGGGGAGCTGTTTTTT. It codes for CASSQQSGSTGELFF. The rearrangement links TRBV4-1 to TRBJ2-2, with D tentatively TRBD1 or TRBD2 (5 bases each). V was pared by 3 bases and J by 5 bases, with 13 bases between. There are 15 residues in the CDR3. In germline, CDR1 is MGHRA, CDR2 YSYEKL.

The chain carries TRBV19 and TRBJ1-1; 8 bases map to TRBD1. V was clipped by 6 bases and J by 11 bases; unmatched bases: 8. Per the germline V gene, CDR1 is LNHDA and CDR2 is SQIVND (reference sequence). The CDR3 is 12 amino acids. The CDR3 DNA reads TGTGCCAGTAGCCAGGACAGGGTTCGGGCTTTCTTT. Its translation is CASSQDRVRAFF.

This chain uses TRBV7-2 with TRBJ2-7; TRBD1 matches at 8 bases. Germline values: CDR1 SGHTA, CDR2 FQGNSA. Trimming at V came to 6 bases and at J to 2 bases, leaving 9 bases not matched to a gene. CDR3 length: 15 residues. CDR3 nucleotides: TGTGCCAGCAGATCCGGGACAGGTGGCACCTACGAGCAGTACTTC. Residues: CASRSGTGGTYEQYF.

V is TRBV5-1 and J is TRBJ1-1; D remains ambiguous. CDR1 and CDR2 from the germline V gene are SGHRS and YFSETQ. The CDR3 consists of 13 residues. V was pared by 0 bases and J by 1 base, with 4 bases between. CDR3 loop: CASSLEGNTEAFF. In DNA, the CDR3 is TGCGCCAGCAGCTTGGAAGGGAACACTGAAGCTTTCTTT.

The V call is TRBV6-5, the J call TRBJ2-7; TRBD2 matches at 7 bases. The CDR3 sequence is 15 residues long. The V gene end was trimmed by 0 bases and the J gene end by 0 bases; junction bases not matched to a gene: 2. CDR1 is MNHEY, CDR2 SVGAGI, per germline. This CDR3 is CASSYSPSGSYEQYF. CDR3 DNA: TGTGCCAGCAGTTACTCCCCTAGCGGCTCCTACGAGCAGTACTTC.

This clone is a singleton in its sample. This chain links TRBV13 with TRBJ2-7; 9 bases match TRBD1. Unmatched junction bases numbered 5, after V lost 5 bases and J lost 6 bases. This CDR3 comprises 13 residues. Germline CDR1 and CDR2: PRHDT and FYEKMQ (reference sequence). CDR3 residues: CASSPGTGSEQYF. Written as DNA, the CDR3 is TGTGCCAGCAGCCCGGGGACAGGGTCCGAGCAGTACTTC.